This passage covers 5 T cell receptor beta chains from one sample sequenced in a study of beta chain features in type 1 diabetes. Investigators reverse transcribed all isolated RNA, so they sequenced expressed TCRB transcripts. The assay was immunoSEQ multiplex PCR, and TCRdb's table has in-frame clones only and misses some. The table shows 110,000 to 150,000 clones, with about a tenth occurring only once. The sample comprised central memory CD4+ T cells from blood. The receptors stem from a woman in her thirties or forties in good health.

The V gene is TRBV18, the J gene TRBJ1-4; D is uncertain. Trimming left V 6 bases short and J 8 bases short, with 13 bases between. Germline V CDR1 and CDR2: KGHSH, LQKENI. The CDR3 runs to 13 residues. For the CDR3, the DNA is TGTGCCAGCTCTCCTCCTAGTCGGGAAAAACTGTTTTTT. Protein product: CASSPPSREKLFF.

This clone showed up many times. This rearrangement joins TRBV7-9 to TRBJ1-2; TRBD1 might be the D (5 bases). Germline V gene sequence: CDR1 SEHNR, CDR2 FQNEAQ (reference sequence). The CDR3 contains 13 residues. V was pared by 3 bases and J by 4 bases, with 9 bases between. CDR3 DNA sequence: TGTGCCAGCAGCTTCGGGGGGGGCTATGGCTACACCTTC. Translation: CASSFGGGYGYTF.

V is TRBV13 and J is TRBJ2-2; no definite D call. The CDR3 totals 13 residues. Trimming took 7 bases from V and 6 from J, leaving 12 bases between them. Germline V gene data show CDR1 as PRHDT and CDR2 as FYEKMQ (reference sequence). In nucleotides, the CDR3 is TGTGCCAGCAAGAGCCCCCAACCCGGGGAGCTGTTTTTT. It encodes CASKSPQPGELFF.

The chain combines TRBV6-1 with TRBJ2-2; maybe TRBD2 (7 bases). CDR3 length: 15 residues. Germline loops: CDR1 MNHNS, CDR2 SASEGT. The V end lost 2 bases, the J end lost 5 bases, and 12 bases lay between the germline ends. CDR3 in DNA: TGTGCCAGCAGTGAAAGGGGGAGGGGAACCGGGGAGCTGTTTTTT. Residues: CASSERGRGTGELFF.

This clone was seen a few times. The chain links TRBV7-9 to TRBJ1-1, with 7 nucleotides matching TRBD1. Germline loops: CDR1 SEHNR, CDR2 FQNEAQ (reference sequence). The CDR3 consists of 14 residues. V shed 6 bases, J shed 6 bases, and the junction held 10 bases outside the gene matches. Here the CDR3 reads CASSSGTAIAEAFF. The CDR3 bases are TGTGCCAGCAGTTCCGGGACAGCGATCGCTGAAGCTTTCTTT.